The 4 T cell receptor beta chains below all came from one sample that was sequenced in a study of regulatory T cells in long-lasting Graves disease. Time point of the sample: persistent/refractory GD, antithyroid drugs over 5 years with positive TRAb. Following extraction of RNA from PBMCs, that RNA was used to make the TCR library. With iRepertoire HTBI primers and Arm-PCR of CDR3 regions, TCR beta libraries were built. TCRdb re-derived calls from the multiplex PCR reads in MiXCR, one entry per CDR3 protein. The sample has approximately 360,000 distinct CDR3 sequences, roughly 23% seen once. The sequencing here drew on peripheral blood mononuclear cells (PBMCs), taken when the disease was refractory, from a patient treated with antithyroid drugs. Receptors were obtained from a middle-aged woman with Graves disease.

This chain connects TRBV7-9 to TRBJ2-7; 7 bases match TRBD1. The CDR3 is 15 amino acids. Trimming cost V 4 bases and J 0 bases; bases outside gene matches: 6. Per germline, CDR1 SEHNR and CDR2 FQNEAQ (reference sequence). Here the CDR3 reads CASSSRGRYSYEQYF. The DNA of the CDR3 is TGTGCCAGCAGCTCAAGGGGGCGTTACTCCTACGAGCAGTACTTC.

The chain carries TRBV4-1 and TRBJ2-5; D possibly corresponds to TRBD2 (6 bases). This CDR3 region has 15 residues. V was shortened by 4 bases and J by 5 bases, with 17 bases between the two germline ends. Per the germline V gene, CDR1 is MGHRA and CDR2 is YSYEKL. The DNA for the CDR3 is TGCGCCAGCAGCCCCTTTCTAGGAGGGCCCGAGACCCAGTACTTC. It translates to CASSPFLGGPETQYF.

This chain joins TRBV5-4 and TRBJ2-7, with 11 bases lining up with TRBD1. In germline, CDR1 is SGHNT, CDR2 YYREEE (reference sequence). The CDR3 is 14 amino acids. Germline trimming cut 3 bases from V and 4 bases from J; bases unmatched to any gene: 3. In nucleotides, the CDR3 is TGTGCCAGCAGCTCAGGACAGGGGGCTTACGAGCAGTACTTC. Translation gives CASSSGQGAYEQYF.

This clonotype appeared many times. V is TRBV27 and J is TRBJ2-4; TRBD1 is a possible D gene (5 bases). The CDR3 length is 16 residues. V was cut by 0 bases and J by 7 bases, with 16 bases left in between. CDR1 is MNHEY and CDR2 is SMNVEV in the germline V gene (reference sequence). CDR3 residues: CASSLSAGSIGNIQYF. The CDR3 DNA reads TGTGCCAGCAGTTTATCGGCAGGGTCGATTGGGAACATTCAGTACTTC.